A single sample is the source of the 9 T cell receptor beta chains below, sequenced in a study of glioma-infiltrating T cells. Using RNA template, CDR3s of TCR alpha and beta were amplified with iRepertoire arm-PCR. TCRdb used MiXCR to reprocess the multiplex PCR reads, holding one entry per CDR3 protein. The table lists approximately 90,000 distinct CDR3 sequences, 20% to 25% of them singletons. The sequencing input was glioma tissue, nonneoplastic brain tissue, or PBMCs (not recorded which). The receptors originated from a human donor with low-grade glioma or glioblastoma, undergoing nonglioma brain surgery, or in good health (not recorded which).

V and J are TRBV5-1 and TRBJ2-1; tentatively, D is TRBD1 (6 bases). V lost 7 bases to trimming and J lost 5 bases, with 13 bases between them. The CDR3 has 13 residues. Germline-derived CDR1 and CDR2 are SGHRS and YFSETQ. The CDR3 loop is CASATYRDNEQFF. In DNA form, the CDR3 reads TGCGCCAGCGCTACTTACAGGGACAATGAGCAGTTCTTC.

Ten or more counts support this clonotype. The chain carries TRBV3-1 and TRBJ2-1; 14 bases line up with TRBD2. CDR3 size: 17 residues. Germline V gene data show CDR1 as LGHDT and CDR2 as YNNKEL (reference sequence). V was pared by 4 bases and J by 7 bases, with 9 bases of the junction left unmatched. CDR3 in amino acids: CASSRQGGLAGVNEQFF. The DNA of the CDR3 is TGTGCCAGCAGCCGCCAAGGGGGACTAGCGGGGGTAAATGAGCAGTTCTTC.

This clonotype is medium-sized (0.01 to 0.1%). CDR3 bases: TGCAGTGCCTCATCTGACAGGGCTAATCAGCCCCAGCATTTT. Translation gives CSASSDRANQPQHF. The chain joins TRBV20-1 to TRBJ1-5, with 7 bases aligning to TRBD1. The germline CDR1 and CDR2 sequences are DFQATT and SNEGSKA (reference sequence). The CDR3 is 14 amino acids. V was pared by 6 bases and J by 4 bases, with 9 bases of the junction left unmatched.

The sample holds many counts of this clonotype. CDR3 DNA: TGTGCCAGCAGTCTCCTAGGACTAGCGGGATCAAAAAACATTCAGTACTTC. Residues: CASSLLGLAGSKNIQYF. The chain carries TRBV27 and TRBJ2-4; 12 positions agree with TRBD2. V trimming: 5 bases; J trimming: 4 bases; junction bases outside the gene matches: 9. Germline V CDR1 and CDR2: MNHEY, SMNVEV (reference sequence). This CDR3 region has 17 residues.

Many counts were recorded for this clonotype. V gene TRBV6-6 combines with J gene TRBJ2-7; 8 bases fit TRBD2. The CDR3 length is 15 residues. The V gene's germline CDR1 is MNHNY and CDR2 SVGAGI (reference sequence). J was trimmed by 6 bases and V by 6 bases; bases with no gene match: 13. This chain's CDR3 is CASRNLSGKLSEQYF. CDR3 in DNA: TGTGCCAGCAGAAACCTTAGCGGGAAACTGAGCGAGCAGTACTTC.

Details on this clonotype: A read error may account for a junction end that differs from germline. J is TRBJ1-5 and V is TRBV12-3 or TRBV12-4; D remains ambiguous. This CDR3 contains 14 residues. CDR3 in DNA: TGTGTCAGCACTCTACCCGGAAGCAATCAGCCCCAGCATTTT. This gives the protein CVSTLPGSNQPQHF.

V usage is TRBV10-2 and J usage is TRBJ1-1; the D is unclear. Trimming stripped 4 bases from V and 1 base from J, with 10 bases between. Germline values: CDR1 WSHSY, CDR2 SAAADI. The CDR3 length is 14 residues. CDR3 in amino acids: CASSVLGENTEAFF. CDR3 coding DNA: TGCGCCAGCAGTGTCCTAGGCGAGAACACTGAAGCTTTCTTT.

This clonotype was recorded many times. This chain uses TRBV18 with TRBJ2-7; 7 bases fit TRBD1. CDR3 length equals 14 residues. The V gene's germline CDR1 is KGHSH and CDR2 LQKENI. The ends lost 6 bases at V and 3 bases at J; junction bases unmatched: 8. Here the CDR3 reads CASSPTGINYEQYF. CDR3 sequence (DNA): TGTGCCAGCTCCCCGACAGGGATAAACTACGAGCAGTACTTC.

This clonotype was seen only once. The chain recombines TRBV12-3 or TRBV12-4 with TRBJ1-2; a weak D match, TRBD1 (6 bases). This CDR3 comprises 15 residues. Trimming took 3 bases from V and 3 from J, leaving 14 bases between them. The CDR3 DNA reads as TGTGCCAGCAGTTTCCCTCAGGGGCTCGACTATGGCTACACCTTC. Encoded protein: CASSFPQGLDYGYTF.